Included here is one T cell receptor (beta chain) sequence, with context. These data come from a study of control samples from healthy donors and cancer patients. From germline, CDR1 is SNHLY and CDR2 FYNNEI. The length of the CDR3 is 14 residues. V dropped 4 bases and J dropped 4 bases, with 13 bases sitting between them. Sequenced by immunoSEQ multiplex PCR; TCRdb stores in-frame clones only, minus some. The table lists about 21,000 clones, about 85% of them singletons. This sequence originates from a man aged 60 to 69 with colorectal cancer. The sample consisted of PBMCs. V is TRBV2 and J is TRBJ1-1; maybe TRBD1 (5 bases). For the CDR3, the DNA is TGTGCCAGCAGTGGGTCAGGGCAGGTCACTGAAGCTTTCTTT. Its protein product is CASSGSGQVTEAFF. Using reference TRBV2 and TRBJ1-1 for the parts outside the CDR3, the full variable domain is EPEVTQTPSHQVTQMGQEVILRCVPISNHLYFYWYRQILGQKVEFLVSFYNNEISEKSEIFDDQFSVERPDGSNFTLKIRSTKLEDSAMYFCASSGSGQVTEAFFGQGTRLTVV.